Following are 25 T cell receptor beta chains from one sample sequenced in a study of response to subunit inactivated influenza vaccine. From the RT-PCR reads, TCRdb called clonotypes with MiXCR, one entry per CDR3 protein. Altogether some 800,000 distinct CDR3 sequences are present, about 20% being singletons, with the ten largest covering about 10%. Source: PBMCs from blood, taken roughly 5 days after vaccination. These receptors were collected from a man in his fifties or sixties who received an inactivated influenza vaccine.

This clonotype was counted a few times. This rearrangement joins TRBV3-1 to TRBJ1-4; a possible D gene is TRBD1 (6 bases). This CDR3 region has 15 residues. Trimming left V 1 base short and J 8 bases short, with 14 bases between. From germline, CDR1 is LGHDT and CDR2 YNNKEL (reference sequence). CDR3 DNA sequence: TGTGCCAGCAGCCAAGCCTCAGGGGTGAAGGAAAAACTGTTTTTT. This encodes CASSQASGVKEKLFF.

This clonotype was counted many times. The CDR3 sequence: CASSLDTYQETQYF. Here the CDR3 DNA reads TGCGCCAGCAGCTTGGACACTTACCAAGAGACCCAGTACTTC. V gene TRBV5-1 combines with J gene TRBJ2-5; D unclear. CDR1 is SGHRS and CDR2 is YFSETQ in the germline V gene. V dropped 0 bases and J dropped 0 bases, with 6 bases sitting between them. The CDR3 has 14 amino acids.

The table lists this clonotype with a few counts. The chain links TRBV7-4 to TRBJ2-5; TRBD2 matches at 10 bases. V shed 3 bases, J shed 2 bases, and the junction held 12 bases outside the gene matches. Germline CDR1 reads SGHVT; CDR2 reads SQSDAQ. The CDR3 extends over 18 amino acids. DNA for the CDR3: TGTGCCAGCAGCTTGCACCCCTTCGGGACTAGCGCGCAAGAGACCCAGTACTTC. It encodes CASSLHPFGTSAQETQYF.

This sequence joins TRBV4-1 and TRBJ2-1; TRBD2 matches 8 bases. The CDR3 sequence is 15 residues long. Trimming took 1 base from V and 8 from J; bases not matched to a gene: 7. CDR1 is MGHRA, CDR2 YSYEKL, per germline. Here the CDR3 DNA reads TGCGCCAGCAGCCAAGTCGGAGCGGGAGCCGATGAGCAGTTCTTC. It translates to CASSQVGAGADEQFF.

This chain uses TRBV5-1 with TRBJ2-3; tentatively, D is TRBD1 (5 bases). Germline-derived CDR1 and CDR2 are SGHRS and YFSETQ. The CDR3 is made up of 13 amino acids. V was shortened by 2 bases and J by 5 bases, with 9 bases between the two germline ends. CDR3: CASSLRTRDTQYF. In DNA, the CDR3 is TGCGCCAGCAGCTTAAGGACAAGAGATACGCAGTATTTT.

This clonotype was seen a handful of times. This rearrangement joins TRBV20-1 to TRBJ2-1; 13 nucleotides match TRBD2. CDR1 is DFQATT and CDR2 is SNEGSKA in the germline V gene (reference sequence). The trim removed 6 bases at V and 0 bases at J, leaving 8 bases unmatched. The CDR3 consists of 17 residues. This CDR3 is CSATGLAGAYSYNEQFF. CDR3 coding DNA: TGCAGTGCAACCGGACTAGCGGGGGCCTACTCCTACAATGAGCAGTTCTTC.

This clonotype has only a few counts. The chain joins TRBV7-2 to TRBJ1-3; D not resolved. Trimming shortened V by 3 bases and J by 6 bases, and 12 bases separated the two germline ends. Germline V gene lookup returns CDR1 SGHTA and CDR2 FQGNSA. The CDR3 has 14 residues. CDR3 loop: CASSFGINVNTIYF. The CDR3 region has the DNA TGTGCCAGCAGCTTCGGGATAAATGTAAACACCATATATTTT.

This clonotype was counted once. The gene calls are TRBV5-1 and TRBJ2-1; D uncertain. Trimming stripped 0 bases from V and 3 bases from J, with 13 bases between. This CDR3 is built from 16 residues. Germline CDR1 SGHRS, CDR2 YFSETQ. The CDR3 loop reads CASSLAGISGYNEQFF. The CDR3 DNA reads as TGCGCCAGCAGCTTGGCCGGTATCTCCGGCTACAATGAGCAGTTCTTC.

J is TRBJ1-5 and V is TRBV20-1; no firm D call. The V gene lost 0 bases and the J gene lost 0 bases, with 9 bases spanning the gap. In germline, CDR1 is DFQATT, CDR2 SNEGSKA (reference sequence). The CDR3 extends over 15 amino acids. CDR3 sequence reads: CSARDSGFSNQPQHF. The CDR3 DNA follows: TGCAGTGCTAGAGATAGCGGGTTTAGCAATCAGCCCCAGCATTTT.

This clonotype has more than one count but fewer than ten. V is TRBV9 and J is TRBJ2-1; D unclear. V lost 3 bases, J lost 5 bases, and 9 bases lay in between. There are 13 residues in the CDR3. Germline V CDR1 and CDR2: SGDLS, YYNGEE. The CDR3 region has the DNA TGTGCCAGCAGCGGAAGGTATGACAATGAGCAGTTCTTC. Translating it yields CASSGRYDNEQFF.

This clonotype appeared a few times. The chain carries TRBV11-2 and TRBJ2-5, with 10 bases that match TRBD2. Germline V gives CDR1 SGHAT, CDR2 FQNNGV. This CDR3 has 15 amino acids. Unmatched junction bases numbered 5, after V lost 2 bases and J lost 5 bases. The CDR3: CASSLQRGGLETQYF. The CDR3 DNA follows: TGTGCCAGCAGCTTACAGCGGGGGGGCCTCGAGACCCAGTACTTC.

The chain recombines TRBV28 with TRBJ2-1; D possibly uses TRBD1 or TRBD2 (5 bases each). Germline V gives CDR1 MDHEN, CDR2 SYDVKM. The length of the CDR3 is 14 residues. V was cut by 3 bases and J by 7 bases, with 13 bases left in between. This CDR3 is CASSLSGTGNEQFF. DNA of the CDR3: TGTGCCAGCAGTTTGTCCGGGACGGGGAATGAGCAGTTCTTC.

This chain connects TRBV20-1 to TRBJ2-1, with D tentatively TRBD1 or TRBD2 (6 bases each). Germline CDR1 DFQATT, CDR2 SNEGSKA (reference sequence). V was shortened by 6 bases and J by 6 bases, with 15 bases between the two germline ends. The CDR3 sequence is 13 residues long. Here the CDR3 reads CSATGALGNEQFF. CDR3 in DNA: TGCAGTGCCACGGGGGCCCTAGGCAATGAGCAGTTCTTC.

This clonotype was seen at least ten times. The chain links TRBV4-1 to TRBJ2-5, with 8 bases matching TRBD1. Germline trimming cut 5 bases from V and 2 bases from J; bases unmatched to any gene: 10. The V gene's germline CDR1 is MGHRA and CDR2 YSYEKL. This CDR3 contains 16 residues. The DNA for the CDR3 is TGCGCCAGCAGCACCCAACCGACAGGGGTACAAGAGACCCAGTACTTC. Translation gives CASSTQPTGVQETQYF.

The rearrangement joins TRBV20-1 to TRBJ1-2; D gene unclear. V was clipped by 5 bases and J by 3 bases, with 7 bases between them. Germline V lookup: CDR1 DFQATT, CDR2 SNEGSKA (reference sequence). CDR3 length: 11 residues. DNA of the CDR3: TGCAGTGCTTTTAATTACTATGGCTACACCTTC. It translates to CSAFNYYGYTF.

CDR3 in amino acids: CASSTRQGSGELFF. In DNA, the CDR3 is TGTGCCAGCAGCACCCGACAGGGGTCCGGGGAGCTGTTTTTT. The V and J genes are TRBV7-8 and TRBJ2-2, with 8 bases that match TRBD1. The V gene end was trimmed by 5 bases and the J gene end by 6 bases; junction bases not matched to a gene: 5. Per germline, CDR1 SGHVS and CDR2 FQNEAQ. This CDR3 is built from 14 residues.

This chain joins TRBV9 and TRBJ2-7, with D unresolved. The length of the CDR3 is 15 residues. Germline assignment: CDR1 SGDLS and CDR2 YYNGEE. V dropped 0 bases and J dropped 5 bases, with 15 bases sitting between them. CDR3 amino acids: CASSVANGGWDEQYF. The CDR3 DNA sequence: TGTGCCAGCAGCGTAGCTAACGGTGGGTGGGACGAGCAGTACTTC.

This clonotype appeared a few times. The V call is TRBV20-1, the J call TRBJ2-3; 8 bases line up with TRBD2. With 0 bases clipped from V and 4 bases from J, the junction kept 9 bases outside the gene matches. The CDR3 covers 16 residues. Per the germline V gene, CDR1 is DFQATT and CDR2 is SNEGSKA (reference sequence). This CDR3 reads CSARDRTGGPSDTQYF. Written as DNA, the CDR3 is TGCAGTGCTAGAGATCGGACGGGAGGGCCATCAGATACGCAGTATTTT.

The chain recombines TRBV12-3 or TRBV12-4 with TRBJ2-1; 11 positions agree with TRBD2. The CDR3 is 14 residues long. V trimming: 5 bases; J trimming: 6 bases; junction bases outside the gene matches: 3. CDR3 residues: CASSGLAGGNEQFF. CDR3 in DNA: TGTGCCAGCAGTGGGCTAGCGGGGGGCAATGAGCAGTTCTTC.

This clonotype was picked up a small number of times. The CDR3 nucleotides read TGCAGTGCTAGAGGCGGGGGGACAGGAAATTCACCCCTCCACTTT. Protein sequence: CSARGGGTGNSPLHF. The J gene is TRBJ1-6, the V gene TRBV20-1; 8 bases fit TRBD1. Germline CDR1 is DFQATT and CDR2 is SNEGSKA (reference sequence). This CDR3 region has 15 residues. V dropped 1 base and J dropped 7; count of bases not matched to a gene: 6.

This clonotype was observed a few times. The CDR3 spells CASSLRGWGNQPQHF. The CDR3 bases are TGTGCCAGCAGTTTGAGGGGTTGGGGGAATCAGCCCCAGCATTTT. V usage is TRBV12-3 or TRBV12-4 and J usage is TRBJ1-5, with D possibly matching TRBD1 (5 bases). V was trimmed by 3 bases and J by 4 bases, leaving 13 bases between them. This CDR3 region has 15 residues.

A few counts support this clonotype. Here the CDR3 DNA reads TGCAGTGCTAGTACCAATCCCGAGCAGTTCTTC. This encodes CSASTNPEQFF. V gene TRBV20-1 combines with J gene TRBJ2-1; D gene ambiguous. The germline CDR1 and CDR2 sequences are DFQATT and SNEGSKA (reference sequence). The CDR3 covers 11 residues. Trimming took off 3 bases at V and 10 bases at J, with 10 bases between the two ends.

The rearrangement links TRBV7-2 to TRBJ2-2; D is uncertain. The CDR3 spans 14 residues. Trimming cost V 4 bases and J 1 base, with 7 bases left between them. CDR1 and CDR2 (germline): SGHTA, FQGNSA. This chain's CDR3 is CASSSWGNTGELFF. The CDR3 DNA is TGTGCCAGCAGCTCTTGGGGGAACACCGGGGAGCTGTTTTTT.

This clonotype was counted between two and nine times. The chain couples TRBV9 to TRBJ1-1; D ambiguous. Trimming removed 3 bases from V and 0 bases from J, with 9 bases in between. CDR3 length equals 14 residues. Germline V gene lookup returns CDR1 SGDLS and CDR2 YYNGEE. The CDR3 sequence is CASSASLLNTEAFF. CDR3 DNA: TGTGCCAGCAGCGCGTCACTCCTGAACACTGAAGCTTTCTTT.

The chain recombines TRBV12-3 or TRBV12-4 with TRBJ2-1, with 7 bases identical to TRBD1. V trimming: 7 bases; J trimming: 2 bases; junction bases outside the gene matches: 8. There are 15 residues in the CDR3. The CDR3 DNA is TGTGCCAGCATCCCGGGACAGACTCCCTACAATGAGCAGTTCTTC. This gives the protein CASIPGQTPYNEQFF.